The clone carrying this TCR beta chain was seen ten or more times. The antigen is not known. Using quantitative 5'-RACE with molecular barcodes, the authors made TCR beta libraries. MiXCR, applied by TCRdb to the 5' RACE reads, yields one record per CDR3 protein. The sample holds about 130,000 distinct CDR3 sequences, 7.3% seen once. The data were obtained in a study of CD8 T cells in ankylosing spondylitis. Study-wide points: Ankylosing spondylitis blood appeared to carry a characteristic TCR beta motif of seven to nine highly homologous variants.

The sequenced sample consisted of blood, either unsorted or a sorted T cell fraction (not recorded which). The receptor was derived from a female donor with ankylosing spondylitis or in good health (not recorded which).

The CDR3 DNA sequence: TGTGCCAGCAGCTTAGGAGTTGCAGATACGCAGTATTTT. It yields the protein CASSLGVADTQYF. J is TRBJ2-3 and V is TRBV7-6; D ambiguous. From germline, CDR1 is SGHVS and CDR2 FNYEAQ. Trimming shortened V by 1 base and J by 4 bases, and 6 bases separated the two germline ends. The CDR3 is made up of 13 amino acids.